This entry lists 20 T cell receptor beta chains sequenced from one sample in a study of response to subunit inactivated influenza vaccine. TCRdb used MiXCR to reprocess the RT-PCR reads, holding one entry per CDR3 protein. The repertoire holds about 540,000 distinct CDR3 sequences, with under 30% as singletons. The same sample was also used in a study of T cells expressing NK-cell markers. This second study notes: UMIs accompanied the 5'RACE template switching by which TCR beta cDNA was made.

The sequences come from CD4+ T cells sorted from PBMCs, collected 12 days after vaccination. Source of these receptors: a man aged 45 to 65 who received an inactivated influenza vaccine.

On this clonotype itself: The junction shows a germline mismatch at one end, possibly a read error. The chain couples TRBV7-2 to TRBJ1-5, with no clear D. Germline V gives CDR1 SGHTA, CDR2 FQGNSA. This CDR3 region has 14 residues. This CDR3 is CASSLVGSNRPQHF. The CDR3 DNA sequence: TGTGCCAGCAGCTTAGTCGGGTCCAATCGGCCCCAGCATTTT.

This clonotype was counted at least ten times. The rearrangement uses TRBV6-5 and TRBJ2-5, with 9 bases identical to TRBD1. J was trimmed by 6 bases and V by 3 bases; bases with no gene match: 11. In germline, CDR1 is MNHEY, CDR2 SVGAGI. The CDR3 is made up of 16 amino acids. CDR3 coding DNA: TGTGCCAGCAGTTATCGCCCGGGACAGGGAGGCCAGACCCAGTACTTC. Its translation: CASSYRPGQGGQTQYF.

This clonotype occurred a few times. The chain recombines TRBV7-2 with TRBJ2-2; D remains ambiguous. CDR3 length: 15 amino acids. The germline CDR1 and CDR2 sequences are SGHTA and FQGNSA. V was clipped by 6 bases and J by 4 bases, with 15 bases between them. CDR3 in amino acids: CASSPRQVGTGELFF. CDR3 in DNA: TGTGCCAGCAGTCCACGTCAGGTCGGCACCGGGGAGCTGTTTTTT.

The sample holds many counts of this clonotype. The chain couples TRBV5-5 to TRBJ2-2; 11 bases map to TRBD2. Germline CDR1 SGHKS, CDR2 YYEKEE (reference sequence). The CDR3 is 16 residues long. J was trimmed by 1 base and V by 4 bases; bases with no gene match: 3. CDR3: CASSAGTSGNTGELFF. The CDR3 DNA reads as TGTGCCAGCAGCGCCGGGACTAGCGGGAACACCGGGGAGCTGTTTTTT.

The chain has TRBV2 and TRBJ2-7, with 7 bases fitting TRBD1. CDR3 size: 13 residues. V was clipped by 7 bases and J by 6 bases; unmatched bases: 9. Germline CDR1 reads SNHLY; CDR2 reads FYNNEI. Here the CDR3 reads CASKRQGLSEQYF. DNA for the CDR3: TGTGCCAGCAAGAGACAGGGTTTGAGCGAGCAGTACTTC.

There are a few counts of this clonotype. V usage is TRBV6-2 or TRBV6-3 and J usage is TRBJ2-3, with D uncertain. Germline CDR1 and CDR2: MNHEY and SVGEGT. V shed 5 bases and J shed 0 bases, with 6 bases lying between them. The CDR3 is made up of 13 amino acids. The CDR3 here is CASSKESTDTQYF. The CDR3 DNA reads TGTGCCAGCAGTAAGGAAAGCACAGATACGCAGTATTTT.

This clonotype showed up many times. The rearrangement joins TRBV4-1 to TRBJ1-1; 7 bases line up with TRBD1. CDR3 length: 15 amino acids. J was trimmed by 1 base and V by 3 bases; bases with no gene match: 5. Germline lookup yields CDR1 MGHRA and CDR2 YSYEKL. The CDR3 region is CASSQTGSGNTEAFF. In DNA, the CDR3 is TGCGCCAGCAGCCAGACAGGGTCGGGGAACACTGAAGCTTTCTTT.

The sample holds a few counts of this clonotype. The rearrangement uses TRBV29-1 and TRBJ2-5; D possibly matches TRBD1 or TRBD2 (7 bases each). Deletions cut 6 bases from V and 2 bases from J, with 16 bases between. CDR3 size: 14 residues. Germline V gene sequence: CDR1 SQVTM, CDR2 ANQGSEA. CDR3 in amino acids: CSVKRQGGQETQYF. CDR3 sequence (DNA): TGCAGCGTAAAAAGACAGGGAGGGCAAGAGACCCAGTACTTC.

J is TRBJ2-7 and V is TRBV11-2; D unclear. Deletions cut 1 base from V and 5 bases from J, with 9 bases between. This CDR3 has 13 amino acids. CDR1 and CDR2 (germline): SGHAT, FQNNGV. CDR3 in DNA: TGTGCCAGCAGCTTAGTTGCGAATCACGAGCAGTACTTC. The encoded protein is CASSLVANHEQYF.

V usage is TRBV12-3 or TRBV12-4 and J usage is TRBJ1-5; D gene unclear. The V end lost 8 bases, the J end lost 4 bases, and 9 bases lay between the germline ends. CDR3 size: 12 residues. CDR3 DNA: TGTGCCAGCTCGGGCCTTAATCAGCCCCAGCATTTT. This gives the protein CASSGLNQPQHF.

This clonotype was seen a handful of times. The rearrangement links TRBV10-2 to TRBJ2-7; D might be TRBD1 or TRBD2, each matching 5 bases. The V gene lost 2 bases and the J gene lost 0 bases, with 26 bases spanning the gap. Germline CDR1 and CDR2: WSHSY and SAAADI. The CDR3 runs 20 residues. CDR3 coding DNA: TGCGCCAGCAGTGAGGCCGGGCTGGGGGACCCCTGGGGGATCTCCTACGAGCAGTACTTC. The encoded protein is CASSEAGLGDPWGISYEQYF.

The chain joins TRBV12-3 or TRBV12-4 to TRBJ2-2; D uncertain. CDR3 length: 14 residues. V shed 1 base and J shed 4 bases, with 7 bases lying between them. This chain's CDR3 is CASSLGSSTGELFF. The CDR3 coding sequence is TGTGCCAGCAGTTTAGGAAGCTCCACCGGGGAGCTGTTTTTT.

This chain uses TRBV4-3 with TRBJ2-2; D not certain. V lost 5 bases and J lost 4, with 14 bases in between. The CDR3 has 15 residues. Germline CDR1 is LGHNA and CDR2 is YSLEER. CDR3 DNA: TGCGCCAGCAGCGTGGCGTTGGGTCGCACCGGGGAGCTGTTTTTT. Protein product: CASSVALGRTGELFF.

This clonotype was observed a few times. The genes are TRBV12-3 or TRBV12-4 and TRBJ1-1, with D unresolved. Trimming took off 4 bases at V and 3 bases at J, with 12 bases between the two ends. This CDR3 contains 14 residues. The CDR3 loop is CASSSRRTDTEAFF. Written as DNA, the CDR3 is TGTGCCAGCAGTTCAAGGAGAACGGACACTGAAGCTTTCTTT.

The V call is TRBV20-1, the J call TRBJ1-5, with 8 bases fitting TRBD1. The trim removed 6 bases at V and 3 bases at J, leaving 4 bases unmatched. The CDR3 runs to 13 residues. CDR1 and CDR2 from the germline V gene are DFQATT and SNEGSKA (reference sequence). The CDR3 nucleotides are TGCAGTGCCAGGGACAGGTACAATCAGCCCCAGCATTTT. As protein: CSARDRYNQPQHF.

This clonotype was seen only a few times. The gene calls are TRBV9 and TRBJ2-6; D not certain. Germline CDR1 is SGDLS and CDR2 is YYNGEE. The length of the CDR3 is 16 residues. V was trimmed by 1 base and J by 4 bases, leaving 12 bases between them. DNA for the CDR3: TGTGCCAGCAGCGTAACAGATCTTCCCGGGGCCAACGTCCTGACTTTC. This sequence encodes CASSVTDLPGANVLTF.

The table lists this clonotype with a few counts. The chain is built from TRBV7-2 and TRBJ2-1; D unresolved. CDR1 is SGHTA and CDR2 is FQGNSA in the germline V gene. V gave up 0 bases and J gave up 2 bases, with 8 bases separating them. The CDR3 extends over 15 amino acids. The CDR3 nucleotides read TGTGCCAGCAGCTTAGCGCCGGCGGCCTACAATGAGCAGTTCTTC. It encodes CASSLAPAAYNEQFF.

This chain connects TRBV29-1 to TRBJ2-3; 8 nucleotides line up with TRBD2. CDR3 size: 13 residues. The V and J ends lost 4 bases and 6 bases, in that order; junction bases with no gene match: 6. Germline V lookup: CDR1 SQVTM, CDR2 ANQGSEA. In nucleotides, the CDR3 is TGCAGCGTTGGGGTAGCGGGGTGGGATACGCAGTATTTT. It codes for CSVGVAGWDTQYF.

This clonotype was seen only a few times. The chain links TRBV12-3 or TRBV12-4 to TRBJ1-2; tentatively, D is TRBD1 (5 bases). There are 13 residues in the CDR3. The V end was cut by 4 bases, the J end by 5 bases, with 11 bases between. CDR3 sequence: CASSSGTEYGYTF. Written as DNA, the CDR3 is TGTGCCAGCAGTTCCGGGACCGAGTATGGCTACACCTTC.

This clonotype was seen more than once but under ten times. The rearrangement joins TRBV27 to TRBJ2-4, with D possibly matching TRBD1 (6 bases). Germline V gene data show CDR1 as MNHEY and CDR2 as SMNVEV (reference sequence). CDR3 size: 13 residues. Trimming shortened V by 6 bases and J by 7 bases, and 13 bases separated the two germline ends. The chain's CDR3 is CASSRQGSNIQYF. The CDR3 DNA follows: TGTGCCAGCAGCCGGCAGGGGAGTAACATTCAGTACTTC.